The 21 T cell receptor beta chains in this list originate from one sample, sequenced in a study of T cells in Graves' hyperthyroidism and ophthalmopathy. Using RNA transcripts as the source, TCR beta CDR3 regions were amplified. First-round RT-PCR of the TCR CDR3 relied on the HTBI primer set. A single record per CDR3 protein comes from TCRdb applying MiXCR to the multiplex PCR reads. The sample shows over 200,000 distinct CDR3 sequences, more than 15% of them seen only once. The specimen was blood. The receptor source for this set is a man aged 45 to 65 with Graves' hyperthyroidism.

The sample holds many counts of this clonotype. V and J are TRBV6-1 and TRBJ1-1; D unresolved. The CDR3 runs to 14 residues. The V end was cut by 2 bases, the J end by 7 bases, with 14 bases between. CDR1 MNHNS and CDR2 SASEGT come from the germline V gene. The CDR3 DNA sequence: TGTGCCAGCAGTGAATTCCTAACGGGTAGTGAAGCTTTCTTT. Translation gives CASSEFLTGSEAFF.

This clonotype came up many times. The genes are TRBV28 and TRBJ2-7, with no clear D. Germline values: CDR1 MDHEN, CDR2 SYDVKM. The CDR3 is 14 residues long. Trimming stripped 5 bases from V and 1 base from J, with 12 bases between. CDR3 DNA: TGTGCCAGCAGTCCAAATGGCGGATCCTACGAGCAGTACTTC. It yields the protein CASSPNGGSYEQYF. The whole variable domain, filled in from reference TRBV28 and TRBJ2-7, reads DVKVTQSSRYLVKRTGEKVFLECVQDMDHENMFWYRQDPGLGLRLIYFSYDVKMKEKGDIPEGYSVSREKKERFSLILESASTNQTSMYLCASSPNGGSYEQYFGPGTRLTVT.

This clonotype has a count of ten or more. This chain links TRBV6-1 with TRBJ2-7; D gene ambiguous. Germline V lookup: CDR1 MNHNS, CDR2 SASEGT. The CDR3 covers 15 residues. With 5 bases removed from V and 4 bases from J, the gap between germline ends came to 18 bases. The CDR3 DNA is TGTGCCAGCAGTTCAACCCCGGATGTGCCTTACGAGCAGTACTTC. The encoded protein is CASSSTPDVPYEQYF.

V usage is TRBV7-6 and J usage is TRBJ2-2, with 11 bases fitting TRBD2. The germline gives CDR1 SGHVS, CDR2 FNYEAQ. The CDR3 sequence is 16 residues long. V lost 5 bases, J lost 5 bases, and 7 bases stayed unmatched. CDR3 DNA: TGTGCCAGCAGCCCAACTCGGACTAGCGGGACCGGGGAGCTGTTTTTT. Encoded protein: CASSPTRTSGTGELFF.

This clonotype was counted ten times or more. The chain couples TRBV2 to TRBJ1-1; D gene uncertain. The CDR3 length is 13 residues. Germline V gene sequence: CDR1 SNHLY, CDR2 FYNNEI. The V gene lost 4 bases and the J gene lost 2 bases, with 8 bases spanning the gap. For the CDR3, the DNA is TGTGCCAGCAGTGGGGCAAGCAACACTGAAGCTTTCTTT. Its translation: CASSGASNTEAFF.

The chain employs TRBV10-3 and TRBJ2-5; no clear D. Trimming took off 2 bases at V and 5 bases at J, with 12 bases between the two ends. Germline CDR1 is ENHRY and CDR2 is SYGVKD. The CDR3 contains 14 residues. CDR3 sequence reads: CAISEPHLGETQYF. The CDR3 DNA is TGTGCCATCAGTGAGCCCCATTTAGGGGAGACCCAGTACTTC.

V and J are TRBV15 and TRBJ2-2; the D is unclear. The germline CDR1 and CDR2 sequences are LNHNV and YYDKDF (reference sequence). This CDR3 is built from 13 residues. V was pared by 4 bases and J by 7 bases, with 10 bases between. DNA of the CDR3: TGTGCCACCAGCAAGGAATATGGCGGGGAGCTGTTTTTT. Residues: CATSKEYGGELFF.

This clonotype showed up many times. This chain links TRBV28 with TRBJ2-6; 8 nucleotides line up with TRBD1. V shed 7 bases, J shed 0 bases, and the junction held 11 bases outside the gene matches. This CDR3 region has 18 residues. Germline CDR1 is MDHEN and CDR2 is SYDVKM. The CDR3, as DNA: TGTGCCAGCACCCGCTCCCCAGGGGGCACCTCTGGGGCCAACGTCCTGACTTTC. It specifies CASTRSPGGTSGANVLTF. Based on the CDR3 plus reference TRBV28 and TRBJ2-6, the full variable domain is DVKVTQSSRYLVKRTGEKVFLECVQDMDHENMFWYRQDPGLGLRLIYFSYDVKMKEKGDIPEGYSVSREKKERFSLILESASTNQTSMYLCASTRSPGGTSGANVLTFGAGSRLTVL.

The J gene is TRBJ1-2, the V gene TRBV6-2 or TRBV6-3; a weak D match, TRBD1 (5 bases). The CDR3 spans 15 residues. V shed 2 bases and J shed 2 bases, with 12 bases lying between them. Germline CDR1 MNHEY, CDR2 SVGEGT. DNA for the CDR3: TGTGCCAGCAGTTACATGCGGGGGTTCAACTATGGCTACACCTTC. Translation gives CASSYMRGFNYGYTF.

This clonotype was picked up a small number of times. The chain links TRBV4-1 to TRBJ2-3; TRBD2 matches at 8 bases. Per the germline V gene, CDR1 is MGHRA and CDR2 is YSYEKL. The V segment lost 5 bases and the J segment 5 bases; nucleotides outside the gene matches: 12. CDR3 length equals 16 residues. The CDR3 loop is CASSDYLAGVRDTQYF. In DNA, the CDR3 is TGCGCCAGCAGCGACTATCTAGCGGGTGTGAGAGATACGCAGTATTTT.

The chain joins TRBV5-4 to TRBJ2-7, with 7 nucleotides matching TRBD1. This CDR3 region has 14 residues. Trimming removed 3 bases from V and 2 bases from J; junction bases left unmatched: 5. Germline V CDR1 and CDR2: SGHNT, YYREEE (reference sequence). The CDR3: CASSSQGVTYEQYF. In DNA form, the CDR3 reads TGTGCCAGCAGCTCGCAGGGGGTAACCTACGAGCAGTACTTC.

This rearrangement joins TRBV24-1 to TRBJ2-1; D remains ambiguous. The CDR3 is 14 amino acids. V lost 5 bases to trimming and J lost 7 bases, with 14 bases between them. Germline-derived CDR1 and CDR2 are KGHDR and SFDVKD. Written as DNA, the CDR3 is TGTGCCACCAGTGGGGGATCAGTCCTAAATGAGCAGTTCTTC. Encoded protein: CATSGGSVLNEQFF.

CDR3 sequence (DNA): TGTGCCAGCAGCCACGGGACAGGGGTTGGGAATCAGCCCCAGCATTTT. It translates to CASSHGTGVGNQPQHF. The V and J genes are TRBV3-1 and TRBJ1-5; 10 nucleotides agree with TRBD1. The V gene end was trimmed by 3 bases and the J gene end by 4 bases; junction bases not matched to a gene: 6. The germline gives CDR1 LGHDT, CDR2 YNNKEL (reference sequence). This CDR3 has 16 amino acids.

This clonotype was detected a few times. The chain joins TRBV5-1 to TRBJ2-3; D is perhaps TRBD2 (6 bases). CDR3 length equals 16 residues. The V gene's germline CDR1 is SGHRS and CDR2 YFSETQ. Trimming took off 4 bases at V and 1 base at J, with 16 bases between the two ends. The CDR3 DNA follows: TGCGCCAGCAGCCGGGGGATGGGTAGCGGCACAGATACGCAGTATTTT. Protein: CASSRGMGSGTDTQYF.

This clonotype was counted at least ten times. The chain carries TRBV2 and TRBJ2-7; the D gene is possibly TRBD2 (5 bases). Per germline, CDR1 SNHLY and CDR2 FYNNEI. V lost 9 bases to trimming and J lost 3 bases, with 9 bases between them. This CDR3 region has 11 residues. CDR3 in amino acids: CASHEGYEQYF. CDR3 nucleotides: TGTGCCAGTCATGAGGGCTACGAGCAGTACTTC. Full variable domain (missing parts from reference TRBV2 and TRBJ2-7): EPEVTQTPSHQVTQMGQEVILRCVPISNHLYFYWYRQILGQKVEFLVSFYNNEISEKSEIFDDQFSVERPDGSNFTLKIRSTKLEDSAMYFCASHEGYEQYFGPGTRLTVT.

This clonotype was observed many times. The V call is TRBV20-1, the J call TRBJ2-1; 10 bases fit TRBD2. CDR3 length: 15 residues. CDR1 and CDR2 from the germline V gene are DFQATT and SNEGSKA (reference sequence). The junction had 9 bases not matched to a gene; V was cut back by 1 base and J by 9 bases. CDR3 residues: CSARGIAGGPREQFF. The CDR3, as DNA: TGCAGTGCTAGAGGAATAGCGGGAGGTCCGCGTGAGCAGTTCTTC.

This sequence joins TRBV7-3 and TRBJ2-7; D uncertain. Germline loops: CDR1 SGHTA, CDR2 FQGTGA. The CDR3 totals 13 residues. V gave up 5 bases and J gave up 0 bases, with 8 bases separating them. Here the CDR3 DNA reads TGTGCCAGCAGCCCCCCCGGCTCCTACGAGCAGTACTTC. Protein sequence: CASSPPGSYEQYF.

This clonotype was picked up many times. Here the CDR3 DNA reads TGTGCCAGTAGTATAGGCTCGCGGAGAACTAGCGGGAGGGGCGCGAACACCGGGGAGCTGTTTTTT. It specifies CASSIGSRRTSGRGANTGELFF. This chain links TRBV19 with TRBJ2-2; 13 bases line up with TRBD2. CDR1 is LNHDA and CDR2 is SQIVND in the germline V gene (reference sequence). The CDR3 spans 22 residues. V shed 1 base, J shed 0 bases, and the junction held 14 bases outside the gene matches.

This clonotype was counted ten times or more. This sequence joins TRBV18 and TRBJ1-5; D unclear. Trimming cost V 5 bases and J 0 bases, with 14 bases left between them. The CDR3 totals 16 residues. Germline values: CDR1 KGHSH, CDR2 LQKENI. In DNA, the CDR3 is TGTGCCAGCTCATCCAACAGTCTTTATAGCAATCAGCCCCAGCATTTT. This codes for CASSSNSLYSNQPQHF.

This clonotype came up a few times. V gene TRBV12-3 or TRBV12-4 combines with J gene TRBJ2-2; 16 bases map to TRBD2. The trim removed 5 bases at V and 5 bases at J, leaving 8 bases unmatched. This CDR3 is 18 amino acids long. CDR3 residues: CASSAGLAGGPGTGELFF. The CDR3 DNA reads TGTGCCAGCAGTGCGGGACTAGCGGGAGGGCCGGGGACCGGGGAGCTGTTTTTT.

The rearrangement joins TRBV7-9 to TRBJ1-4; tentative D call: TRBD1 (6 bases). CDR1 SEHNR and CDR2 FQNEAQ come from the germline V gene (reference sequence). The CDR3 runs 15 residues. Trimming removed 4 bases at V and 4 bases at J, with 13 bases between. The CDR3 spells CASSYRERDNEKLFF. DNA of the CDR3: TGTGCCAGCAGCTACAGGGAAAGAGATAATGAAAAACTGTTTTTT.